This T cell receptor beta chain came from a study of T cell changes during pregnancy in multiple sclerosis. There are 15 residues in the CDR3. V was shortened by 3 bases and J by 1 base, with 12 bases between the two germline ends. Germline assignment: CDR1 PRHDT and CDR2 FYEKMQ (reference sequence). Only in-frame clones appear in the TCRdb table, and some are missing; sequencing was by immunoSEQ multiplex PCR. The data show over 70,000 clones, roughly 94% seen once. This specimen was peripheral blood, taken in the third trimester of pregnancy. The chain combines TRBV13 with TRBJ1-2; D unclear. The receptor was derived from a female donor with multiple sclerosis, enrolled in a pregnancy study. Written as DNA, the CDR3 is TGTGCCAGCAGCTTCCAGGCAGAATTTAACTATGGCTACACCTTC. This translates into CASSFQAEFNYGYTF.